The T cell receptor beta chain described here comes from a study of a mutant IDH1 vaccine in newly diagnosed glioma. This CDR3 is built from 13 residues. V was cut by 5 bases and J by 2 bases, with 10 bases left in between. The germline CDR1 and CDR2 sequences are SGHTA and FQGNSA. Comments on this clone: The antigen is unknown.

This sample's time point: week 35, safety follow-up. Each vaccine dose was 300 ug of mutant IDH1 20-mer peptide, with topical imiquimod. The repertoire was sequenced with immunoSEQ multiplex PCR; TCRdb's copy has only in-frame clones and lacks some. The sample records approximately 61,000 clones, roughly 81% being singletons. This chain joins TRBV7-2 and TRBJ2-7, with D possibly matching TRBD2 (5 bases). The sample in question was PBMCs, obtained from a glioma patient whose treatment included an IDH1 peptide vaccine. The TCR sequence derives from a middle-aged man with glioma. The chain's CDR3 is CASSRILAYEQYF. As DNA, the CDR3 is TGTGCCAGCAGCCGGATACTAGCCTACGAGCAGTACTTC.